A single sample gave rise to the 20 T cell receptor beta chains below, sequenced in a study of T cell repertoires in cytomegalovirus infection. In TCRdb, the reads were re-called with MiXCR into one record per CDR3 protein. The sample carries about 250,000 distinct CDR3 sequences, around 15% recorded once. The material sequenced was CD8+ T cells from PBMCs. The source is a human donor in good health (CMV status not recorded). Some clones in this sample may be carry-over from other donors' samples.

CDR3 sequence: CASSPTLGLAGRRYHNEQFF. Written as DNA, the CDR3 is TGCGCCAGCAGCCCCACTTTAGGACTAGCGGGTCGGCGTTACCACAATGAGCAGTTCTTC. The genes are TRBV4-3 and TRBJ2-1; 11 bases are a match to TRBD2. V shed 4 bases and J 5 bases; nucleotides not matched to a gene: 19. CDR3 length: 20 amino acids. Germline lookup yields CDR1 LGHNA and CDR2 YSLEER.

The chain couples TRBV2 to TRBJ2-1, with D perhaps assigned TRBD1 or TRBD2 (5 bases each). CDR1 and CDR2 from the germline V gene are SNHLY and FYNNEI. V was pared by 3 bases and J by 7 bases, with 10 bases between. The CDR3 spans 13 residues. As DNA, the CDR3 is TGTGCCAGCAGTGATTTGGGGGTTAATGAGCAGTTCTTC. The encoded protein is CASSDLGVNEQFF.

This clonotype has a count of ten or more. The chain uses TRBV7-9 and TRBJ2-1; maybe TRBD2 (5 bases). CDR1 and CDR2 from the germline V gene are SEHNR and FQNEAQ (reference sequence). The CDR3 runs 15 residues. V was clipped by 7 bases and J by 8 bases, with 21 bases between them. The CDR3 sequence: CASNQLGSAPDEQFF. Here the CDR3 DNA reads TGTGCCAGCAACCAACTTGGGAGCGCCCCAGATGAGCAGTTCTTC.

The sample holds many counts of this clonotype. V usage is TRBV7-2 and J usage is TRBJ2-3; 13 bases match TRBD2. After removal of 1 base from V and 4 bases from J, the junction contained 11 bases not matched to a gene. The CDR3 sequence is 19 residues long. Per the germline V gene, CDR1 is SGHTA and CDR2 is FQGNSA. The CDR3 nucleotides are TGTGCCAGCAGCTTAGTTTGGGGACTAGCGGGGACCGAGGCAGATACGCAGTATTTT. Translation: CASSLVWGLAGTEADTQYF.

The chain recombines TRBV12-3 or TRBV12-4 with TRBJ2-1; 7 bases are a match to TRBD2. The CDR3 totals 14 residues. V was pared by 3 bases and J by 6 bases, with 5 bases of the junction left unmatched. DNA of the CDR3: TGTGCCAGCAGTTTTTTCGGGGAGGGCAATGAGCAGTTCTTC. It codes for CASSFFGEGNEQFF.

This clonotype was seen repeatedly, ten times or more. The CDR3 bases are TGTGCCAGCAGCTTAGTGAGCGGGGGGTCCTACGAGCAGTACTTC. It translates to CASSLVSGGSYEQYF. This sequence joins TRBV7-2 and TRBJ2-7; 9 bases map to TRBD2. The CDR3 consists of 15 residues. The V segment lost 1 base and the J segment 1 base; nucleotides outside the gene matches: 2. Germline loops: CDR1 SGHTA, CDR2 FQGNSA. The full variable domain, with the rest looked up from reference TRBV7-2 and TRBJ2-7, is GAGVSQSPSNKVTEKGKDVELRCDPISGHTALYWYRQSLGQGLEFLIYFQGNSAPDKSGLPSDRFSAERTGGSVSTLTIQRTQQEDSAVYLCASSLVSGGSYEQYFGPGTRLTVT.

This clonotype was seen ten or more times. This sequence joins TRBV7-2 and TRBJ2-3, with D perhaps being TRBD1 or TRBD2 (5 bases each). The CDR3 is made up of 13 amino acids. Trimming removed 3 bases from V and 6 bases from J, with 10 bases in between. Germline CDR1 and CDR2: SGHTA and FQGNSA. The CDR3 DNA is TGTGCCAGCAGCTTGCTAGCAGGGGATACGCAGTATTTT. Its protein product is CASSLLAGDTQYF.

The chain uses TRBV18 and TRBJ2-2; D not resolved. The CDR3 runs 13 residues. Germline CDR1 reads KGHSH; CDR2 reads LQKENI. V was clipped by 2 bases and J by 6 bases, with 7 bases between them. DNA for the CDR3: TGTGCCAGCTCACCATCAGGCGCCGGGGAGCTGTTTTTT. This encodes CASSPSGAGELFF.

The gene calls are TRBV5-6 and TRBJ2-7, with D perhaps matching TRBD1 (6 bases). The CDR3 is 15 residues long. The V and J ends lost 1 base and 2 bases respectively, with 13 bases between them. CDR1 SGHDT and CDR2 YYEEEE come from the germline V gene. CDR3 in DNA: TGTGCCAGCAGCTTGTTCCCGGACAGTCCCTACGAGCAGTACTTC. Translation: CASSLFPDSPYEQYF.

This clonotype occurred many times. This chain links TRBV7-2 with TRBJ2-1; D might be TRBD2 (5 bases). The V gene's germline CDR1 is SGHTA and CDR2 FQGNSA. The CDR3 extends over 12 amino acids. V lost 6 bases and J lost 6, with 9 bases in between. DNA of the CDR3: TGTGCCAGCAGATCGGAGGTCAATGAGCAGTTCTTC. This codes for CASRSEVNEQFF.

The rearrangement links TRBV12-5 to TRBJ2-7, with D unclear. Germline V lookup: CDR1 LGHNT, CDR2 FRNRAP. V lost 1 base to trimming and J lost 4 bases, with 2 bases between them. The length of the CDR3 is 11 residues. The CDR3, as DNA: TGTGCTAGTGGTTTGGGTTACGAGCAGTACTTC. It is translated as CASGLGYEQYF.

This chain links TRBV29-1 with TRBJ2-5; the match to TRBD1 covers 9 bases. V shed 3 bases, J shed 5 bases, and the junction held 4 bases outside the gene matches. The V gene's germline CDR1 is SQVTM and CDR2 ANQGSEA. CDR3 size: 13 residues. The CDR3 DNA follows: TGCAGCGTTGAGGGAGGACAGGGGGAGACCCAGTACTTC. This codes for CSVEGGQGETQYF.

The rearrangement joins TRBV29-1 to TRBJ2-2, with D unresolved. Germline values: CDR1 SQVTM, CDR2 ANQGSEA. V lost 6 bases, J lost 2 bases, and 13 bases lay in between. The CDR3 is 14 amino acids. CDR3 amino acids: CSVLAEINTGELFF. In DNA, the CDR3 is TGCAGCGTCCTTGCAGAGATTAACACCGGGGAGCTGTTTTTT.

The chain carries TRBV20-1 and TRBJ2-7, with a tentative D call TRBD2 (5 bases). The CDR3 runs 13 residues. Between the trimmed V and J ends, which lost 3 bases and 3 bases, there was a span of 12 bases. The germline V gene encodes CDR1 DFQATT and CDR2 SNEGSKA (reference sequence). CDR3: CSASTLEVYEQYF. CDR3 nucleotide sequence: TGCAGTGCTAGCACTTTGGAGGTCTACGAGCAGTACTTC.

At least ten counts were recorded for this clonotype. This chain joins TRBV7-9 and TRBJ1-1; D gene unclear. Deletions cut 0 bases from V and 6 bases from J, with 8 bases between. The CDR3 has 13 residues. CDR1 is SEHNR and CDR2 is FQNEAQ in the germline V gene (reference sequence). In DNA, the CDR3 is TGTGCCAGCAGCTTAGCGGGAGATTCTGAAGCTTTCTTT. Protein: CASSLAGDSEAFF.

This clonotype was seen a few times. The chain couples TRBV7-9 to TRBJ2-2; 10 bases are shared with TRBD1. CDR1 and CDR2 (germline): SEHNR, FQNEAQ (reference sequence). This CDR3 comprises 15 residues. Unmatched junction bases numbered 7, after V lost 5 bases and J lost 7 bases. CDR3 loop: CASSPTDRGNGELFF. CDR3 in DNA: TGTGCCAGCAGCCCCACGGACAGGGGGAACGGGGAGCTGTTTTTT.

Only a few counts were recorded for this clonotype. The gene calls are TRBV28 and TRBJ1-2, with a weak D call TRBD1 (5 bases). There are 15 residues in the CDR3. Germline CDR1 reads MDHEN; CDR2 reads SYDVKM. Trimming removed 6 bases from V and 4 bases from J, with 18 bases in between. CDR3 bases: TGTGCCAGCAGCCTCCTGGGAGGGGCCGGCTATGGCTACACCTTC. It yields the protein CASSLLGGAGYGYTF.

V usage is TRBV7-9 and J usage is TRBJ2-2; the D gene is possibly TRBD1 (5 bases). CDR3 length: 14 residues. Trimming shortened V by 6 bases and J by 1 base, and 9 bases separated the two germline ends. Germline values: CDR1 SEHNR, CDR2 FQNEAQ (reference sequence). The CDR3 region is CASRETGNTGELFF. As DNA, the CDR3 is TGTGCCAGCAGAGAAACAGGGAACACCGGGGAGCTGTTTTTT.

This clonotype was observed a handful of times. The V gene is TRBV2, the J gene TRBJ1-2; D gene unclear. Trimming shortened V by 3 bases and J by 0 bases, and 11 bases separated the two germline ends. CDR1 and CDR2 (germline): SNHLY, FYNNEI. The CDR3 runs 15 residues. CDR3 DNA: TGTGCCAGCAGTGATACGGAGGCCCCTAACTATGGCTACACCTTC. This translates into CASSDTEAPNYGYTF.

This clonotype was detected only a few times. CDR3 in DNA: TGTGCCAGCAGTTACTCGACGGGGGCGCATTTCTCCCGCGGGGAGCTGTTTTTT. This translates into CASSYSTGAHFSRGELFF. The V gene is TRBV6-6, the J gene TRBJ2-2; perhaps D is TRBD1 or TRBD2 (6 bases each). Germline V gene lookup returns CDR1 MNHNY and CDR2 SVGAGI (reference sequence). V was shortened by 0 bases and J by 7 bases, with 21 bases between the two germline ends. The CDR3 runs 18 residues.